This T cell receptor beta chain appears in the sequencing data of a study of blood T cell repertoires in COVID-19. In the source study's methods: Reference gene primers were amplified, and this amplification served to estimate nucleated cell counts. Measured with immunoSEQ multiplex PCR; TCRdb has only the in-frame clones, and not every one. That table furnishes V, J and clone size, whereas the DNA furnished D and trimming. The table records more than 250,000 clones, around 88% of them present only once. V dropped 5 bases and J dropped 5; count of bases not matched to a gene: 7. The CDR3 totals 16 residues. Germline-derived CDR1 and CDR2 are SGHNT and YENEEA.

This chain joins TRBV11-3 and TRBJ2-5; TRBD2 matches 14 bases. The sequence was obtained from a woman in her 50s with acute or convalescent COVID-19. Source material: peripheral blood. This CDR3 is CASSPGTSGGWETQYF. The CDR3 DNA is TGTGCCAGCAGCCCCGGGACTAGCGGGGGTTGGGAGACCCAGTACTTC.